The rows below give T cell receptor beta chains drawn from one sample of a study of T cell repertoires in cytomegalovirus infection. These receptors' targets are unknown. TCRdb reanalysed the reads using MiXCR and keeps one entry per CDR3 protein. The sample lists roughly 350,000 distinct CDR3 sequences; approximately 30% were seen once. The input for sequencing was cultured PBMCs, taken from culture after CMV antigen stimulation. The source of these receptors is a human donor in good health (CMV status not recorded). Some clones in this sample may be carry-over from other donors' samples. Both conserved end residues are part of each CDR3. Fields, in order: CDR3 DNA, CDR3 protein, J gene, clone size, D gene, V gene. D genes are given only for firm matches. Clone size is stated in some rows and not others, as once, few, many or a class when expanded.

CDR3 DNA: TGTGCCATCAGTGAGTCAGGGGACAGGGTCTCCTACGAGCAGTACTTC
CDR3 protein: CAISESGDRVSYEQYF
J gene: TRBJ2-7
clone size: NA
D gene: TRBD1
V gene: TRBV10-3

CDR3 DNA: TGTGCCATCAGTGCACAGGGGGCTAAACTGTTTTTT
CDR3 protein: CAISAQGAKLFF
J gene: TRBJ1-4
clone size: NA
D gene: TRBD1
V gene: TRBV10-3

CDR3 DNA: TGTGCCAGCAGCTGGGAGGGAAATTCACCCCTCCACTTT
CDR3 protein: CASSWEGNSPLHF
J gene: TRBJ1-6
clone size: NA
D gene: NA
V gene: TRBV7-2

CDR3 DNA: TGTGCCAGCAGGCCGAGGGACCGAAACAATGAGCAGTTCTTC
CDR3 protein: CASRPRDRNNEQFF
J gene: TRBJ2-1
clone size: once
D gene: NA
V gene: TRBV11-1

CDR3 DNA: TGTGCCAGTAGTATAATCTTCCGGACCCACAACTATGGCTACACCTTC
CDR3 protein: CASSIIFRTHNYGYTF
J gene: TRBJ1-2
clone size: NA
D gene: NA
V gene: TRBV19

CDR3 DNA: TGTGCCAGCTCACGTATAGCGGGAGACCCGAGAGATACGCAGTATTTT
CDR3 protein: CASSRIAGDPRDTQYF
J gene: TRBJ2-3
clone size: once
D gene: TRBD2
V gene: TRBV18

CDR3 DNA: TGCGCCAGCAGTCCTTCGGGACTAGCGGGAGGGCCATTCTACAATGAGCAGTTCTTC
CDR3 protein: CASSPSGLAGGPFYNEQFF
J gene: TRBJ2-1
clone size: NA
D gene: TRBD2
V gene: TRBV23-1

CDR3 DNA: TGTGCCAGCAGTTACCTGAGGGGAGAAGCGTACTTC
CDR3 protein: CASSYLRGEAYF
J gene: TRBJ2-7
clone size: NA
D gene: NA
V gene: TRBV6-2/TRBV6-3

CDR3 DNA: TGTGCCAGCACCCAACCCTTGACTAGCGCACCAGGCTCCTACAATGAGCAGTTCTTC
CDR3 protein: CASTQPLTSAPGSYNEQFF
J gene: TRBJ2-1
clone size: NA
D gene: TRBD2
V gene: TRBV12-3/TRBV12-4

CDR3 DNA: TGTGCCAGCAGTCCGCGGGACGGTCCTAATTCACCCCTCCACTTT
CDR3 protein: CASSPRDGPNSPLHF
J gene: TRBJ1-6
clone size: many
D gene: NA
V gene: TRBV27

CDR3 DNA: TGTGCCAGCAGCTTAGGGGGCCAACGGGATACGCAGTATTTT
CDR3 protein: CASSLGGQRDTQYF
J gene: TRBJ2-3
clone size: few
D gene: NA
V gene: TRBV7-2

CDR3 DNA: TGTGCCACCAGCCGAACTTTGCCTAGCGGTGGTGATGAGCAGTTCTTC
CDR3 protein: CATSRTLPSGGDEQFF
J gene: TRBJ2-1
clone size: NA
D gene: TRBD2
V gene: TRBV15

CDR3 DNA: TGTGCCAGCAGTTTTGAGGGATATGGCTCCACCTTC
CDR3 protein: CASSFEGYGSTF
J gene: TRBJ1-2
clone size: NA
D gene: NA
V gene: TRBV28

CDR3 DNA: TGTGCCAGCAGGGAGGACAATGGACTAGCGGGTATTAGCTCCTACAATGAGCAGTTCTTC
CDR3 protein: CASREDNGLAGISSYNEQFF
J gene: TRBJ2-1
clone size: NA
D gene: TRBD2
V gene: TRBV6-2/TRBV6-3

CDR3 DNA: TGCAGCGTCACACGGACTGGAGTCGGGGAGCAGTTCTTC
CDR3 protein: CSVTRTGVGEQFF
J gene: TRBJ2-1
clone size: few
D gene: NA
V gene: TRBV29-1

CDR3 DNA: TGTGCCAGCAGTTTGGCAGGACTAGCGGGAGGGCGGAGGCAGTTCTTC
CDR3 protein: CASSLAGLAGGRRQFF
J gene: TRBJ2-1
clone size: NA
D gene: TRBD2
V gene: TRBV28

CDR3 DNA: TGTGCCAGCAGCCCCCGCACAGGGGGCCTGGGAGCTTTCTTT
CDR3 protein: CASSPRTGGLGAFF
J gene: TRBJ1-1
clone size: few
D gene: TRBD1
V gene: TRBV7-2